A selection of T cell receptor beta chains follows, all from one sample in a study of blood T cell repertoires in COVID-19. Repertoires were generated with immunoSEQ multiplex PCR, while TCRdb's copy carries only in-frame clones and drops some. The sample yields about 140,000 clones, under 85% seen once. The sequenced material came from peripheral blood. The origin of the receptors is a human donor in a cohort sampled during active COVID-19. The CDR3 runs from the conserved cysteine through the conserved F or W. D genes are given only for firm matches. Size values are once, few and many counts, or a class for expanded clones, and some rows have none.

J,D,V,length,size,CDR3,DNA
TRBJ2-1,TRBD1,TRBV9,15,few,CASSVGQGAFNEQFF,TGTGCCAGCAGCGTGGGACAGGGGGCTTTCAATGAGCAGTTCTTC
TRBJ2-1,TRBD1,TRBV10-3,14,NA,CAISAGTGPNEQFF,TGTGCCATCAGTGCTGGGACAGGGCCCAATGAGCAGTTCTTC
TRBJ1-6,NA,TRBV5-1,15,NA,CASSLGGSSNSPLHF,TGCGCCAGCAGCTTGGGCGGCAGTTCAAATTCACCCCTCCACTTT
TRBJ2-7,NA,TRBV3-1/TRBV3-2,11,NA,CASSLYYEQYF,TGTGCCAGCAGCCTGTACTACGAGCAGTACTTC
TRBJ2-1,NA,TRBV27,11,once,CASSKGLEQFF,TGTGCCAGCAGTAAAGGACTAGAGCAGTTCTTC
TRBJ1-1,NA,TRBV27,14,NA,CASSFRGTNTEAFF,TGTGCCAGCAGTTTCCGGGGAACGAACACTGAAGCTTTCTTT
TRBJ2-3,NA,TRBV10-3,13,NA,CAISSTAADTQYF,TGTGCCATCAGTTCGACTGCCGCAGATACGCAGTATTTT
TRBJ1-1,NA,TRBV11-2,15,once,CASSLRSQVNTEAFF,TGTGCCAGCAGCTTAAGGTCCCAGGTGAACACTGAAGCTTTCTTT
TRBJ2-7,TRBD1,TRBV2,15,NA,CASRRLDRASYEQYF,TGTGCCAGCAGGCGATTGGACAGGGCATCCTACGAGCAGTACTTC
TRBJ2-3,NA,TRBV7-6,14,NA,CASSLSTGWDTQYF,TGTGCCAGCAGCTTGTCTACAGGGTGGGATACGCAGTATTTT
TRBJ2-2,TRBD1,TRBV3-1/TRBV3-2,14,NA,CASSQGTGFGELFF,TGTGCCAGCAGCCAAGGGACAGGGTTCGGGGAGCTGTTTTTT
TRBJ2-7,TRBD2,TRBV6-5,15,NA,CASSPFAGDTYEQYF,TGTGCCAGCAGCCCCTTTGCGGGAGACACCTACGAGCAGTACTTC
TRBJ2-3,NA,TRBV28,14,once,CASSLGAITDTQYF,TGTGCCAGCAGTCTGGGGGCTATCACAGATACGCAGTATTTT
TRBJ1-1,NA,TRBV4-2,16,NA,CASSQDPQGGNTEAFF,TGTGCCAGCAGCCAAGATCCCCAGGGCGGGAACACTGAAGCTTTCTTT
TRBJ1-6,TRBD1,TRBV9,15,few,CASSLGDRDNSPLHF,TGTGCCAGCAGCCTCGGGGACAGGGACAATTCACCCCTCCACTTT